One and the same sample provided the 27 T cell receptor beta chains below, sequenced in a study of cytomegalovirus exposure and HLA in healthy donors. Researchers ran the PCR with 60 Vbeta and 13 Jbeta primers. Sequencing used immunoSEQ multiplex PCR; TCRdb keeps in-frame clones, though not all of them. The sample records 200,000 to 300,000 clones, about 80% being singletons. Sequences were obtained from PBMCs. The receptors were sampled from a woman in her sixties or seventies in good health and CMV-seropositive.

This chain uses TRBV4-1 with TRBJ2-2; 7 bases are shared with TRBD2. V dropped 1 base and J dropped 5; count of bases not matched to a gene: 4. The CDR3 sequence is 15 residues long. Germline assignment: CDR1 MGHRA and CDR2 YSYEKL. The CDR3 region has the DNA TGCGCCAGCAGCCAAGTGGGCGGGGGAACCGGGGAGCTGTTTTTT. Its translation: CASSQVGGGTGELFF.

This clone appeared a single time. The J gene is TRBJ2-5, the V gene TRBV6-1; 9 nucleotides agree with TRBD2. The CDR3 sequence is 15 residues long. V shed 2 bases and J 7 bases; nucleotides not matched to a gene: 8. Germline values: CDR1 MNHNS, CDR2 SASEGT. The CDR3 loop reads CASSELGLAGRTQYF. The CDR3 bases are TGTGCCAGCAGTGAATTGGGTCTAGCGGGACGGACCCAGTACTTC.

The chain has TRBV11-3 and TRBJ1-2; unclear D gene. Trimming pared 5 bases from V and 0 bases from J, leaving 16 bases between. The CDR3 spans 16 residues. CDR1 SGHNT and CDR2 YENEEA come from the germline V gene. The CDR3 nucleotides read TGTGCCAGCAGCCTCCGCAACACAGAGCCTAACTATGGCTACACCTTC. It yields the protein CASSLRNTEPNYGYTF.

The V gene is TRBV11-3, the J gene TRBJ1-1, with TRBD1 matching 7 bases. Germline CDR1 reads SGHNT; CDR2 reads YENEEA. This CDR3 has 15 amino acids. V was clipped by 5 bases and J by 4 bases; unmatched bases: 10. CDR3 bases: TGTGCCAGCAGCCCCCGGACAGGCCGGAGCACTGAAGCTTTCTTT. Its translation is CASSPRTGRSTEAFF.

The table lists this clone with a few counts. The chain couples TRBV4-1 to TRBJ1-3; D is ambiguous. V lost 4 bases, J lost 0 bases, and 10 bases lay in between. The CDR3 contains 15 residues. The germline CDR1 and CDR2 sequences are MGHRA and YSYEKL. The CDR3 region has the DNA TGCGCCAGCAGCCTGGACGGAGGCTCTGGAAACACCATATATTTT. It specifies CASSLDGGSGNTIYF.

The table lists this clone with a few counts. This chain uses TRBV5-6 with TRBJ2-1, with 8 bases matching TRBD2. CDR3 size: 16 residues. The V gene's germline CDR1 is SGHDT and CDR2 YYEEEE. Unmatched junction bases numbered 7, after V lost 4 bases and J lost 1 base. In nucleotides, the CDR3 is TGTGCCAGCAGCGCAAGCGGGAGATTATCCTACAATGAGCAGTTCTTC. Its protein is CASSASGRLSYNEQFF. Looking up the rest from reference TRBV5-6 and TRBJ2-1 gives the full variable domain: DAGVTQSPTHLIKTRGQQVTLRCSPKSGHDTVSWYQQALGQGPQFIFQYYEEEERQRGNFPDRFSGHQFPNYSSELNVNALLLGDSALYLCASSASGRLSYNEQFFGPGTRLTVL.

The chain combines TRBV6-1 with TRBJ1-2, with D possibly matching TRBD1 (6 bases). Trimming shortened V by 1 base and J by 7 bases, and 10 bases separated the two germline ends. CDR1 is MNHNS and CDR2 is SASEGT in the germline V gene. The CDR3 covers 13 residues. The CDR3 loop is CASSEVGGGGYTF. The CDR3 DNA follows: TGTGCCAGCAGTGAAGTTGGGGGCGGTGGCTACACCTTC.

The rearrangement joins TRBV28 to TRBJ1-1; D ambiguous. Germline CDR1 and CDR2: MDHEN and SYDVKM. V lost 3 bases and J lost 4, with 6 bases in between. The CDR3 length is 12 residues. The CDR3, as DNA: TGTGCCAGCAGTTTCCTAACCACTGAAGCTTTCTTT. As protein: CASSFLTTEAFF.

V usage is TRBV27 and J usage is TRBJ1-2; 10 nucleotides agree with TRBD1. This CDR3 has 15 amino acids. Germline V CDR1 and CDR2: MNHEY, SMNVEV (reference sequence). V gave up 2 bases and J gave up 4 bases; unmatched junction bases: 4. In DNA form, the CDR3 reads TGTGCCAGCAGTTTAGAGGGACAGGGGCGCTATGGCTACACCTTC. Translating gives CASSLEGQGRYGYTF.

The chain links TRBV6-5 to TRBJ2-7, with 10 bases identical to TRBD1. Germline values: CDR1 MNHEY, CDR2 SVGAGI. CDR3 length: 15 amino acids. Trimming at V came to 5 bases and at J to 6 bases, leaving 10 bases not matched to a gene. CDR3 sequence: CASSNRQGAGAEQYF. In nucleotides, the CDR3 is TGTGCCAGCAGTAACAGACAGGGGGCGGGGGCCGAGCAGTACTTC.

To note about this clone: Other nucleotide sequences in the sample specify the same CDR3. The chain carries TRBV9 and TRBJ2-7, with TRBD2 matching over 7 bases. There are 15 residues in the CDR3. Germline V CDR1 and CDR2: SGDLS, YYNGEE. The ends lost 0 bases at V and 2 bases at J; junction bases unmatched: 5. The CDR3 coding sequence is TGTGCCAGCAGCGTAGAAACGGGAGGTACCTACGAGCAGTACTTC. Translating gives CASSVETGGTYEQYF. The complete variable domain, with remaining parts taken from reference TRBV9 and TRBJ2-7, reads DSGVTQTPKHLITATGQRVTLRCSPRSGDLSVYWYQQSLDQGLQFLIQYYNGEERAKGNILERFSAQQFPDLHSELNLSSLELGDSALYFCASSVETGGTYEQYFGPGTRLTVT.

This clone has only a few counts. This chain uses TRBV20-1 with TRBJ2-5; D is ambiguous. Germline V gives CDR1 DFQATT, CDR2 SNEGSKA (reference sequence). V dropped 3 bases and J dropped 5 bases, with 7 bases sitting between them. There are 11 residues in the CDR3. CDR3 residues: CSARELETQYF. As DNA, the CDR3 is TGCAGTGCTAGGGAGCTGGAGACCCAGTACTTC.

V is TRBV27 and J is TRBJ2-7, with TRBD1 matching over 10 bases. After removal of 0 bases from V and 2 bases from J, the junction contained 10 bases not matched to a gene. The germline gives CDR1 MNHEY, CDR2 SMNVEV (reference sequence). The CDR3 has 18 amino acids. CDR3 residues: CASSLSGQGVIRAYEQYF. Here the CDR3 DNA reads TGTGCCAGCAGTTTATCCGGACAGGGGGTCATAAGGGCCTACGAGCAGTACTTC.

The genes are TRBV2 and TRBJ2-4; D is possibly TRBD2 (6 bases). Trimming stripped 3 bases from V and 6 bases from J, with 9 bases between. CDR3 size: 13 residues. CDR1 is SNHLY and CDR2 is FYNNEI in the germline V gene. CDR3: CASSEGGPNIQYF. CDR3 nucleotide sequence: TGTGCCAGCAGTGAGGGGGGTCCAAACATTCAGTACTTC.

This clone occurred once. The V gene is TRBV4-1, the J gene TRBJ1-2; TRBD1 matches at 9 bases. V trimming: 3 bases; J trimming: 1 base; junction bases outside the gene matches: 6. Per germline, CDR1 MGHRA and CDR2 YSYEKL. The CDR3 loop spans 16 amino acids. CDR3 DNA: TGCGCCAGCAGCCACGCCGGGACAGGGCTTAACTATGGCTACACCTTC. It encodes CASSHAGTGLNYGYTF.

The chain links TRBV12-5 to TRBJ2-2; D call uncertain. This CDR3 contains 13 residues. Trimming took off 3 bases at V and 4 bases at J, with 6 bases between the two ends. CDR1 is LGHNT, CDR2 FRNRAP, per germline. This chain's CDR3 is CASGFRVTGELFF. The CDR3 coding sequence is TGTGCTAGTGGTTTCCGGGTCACCGGGGAGCTGTTTTTT.

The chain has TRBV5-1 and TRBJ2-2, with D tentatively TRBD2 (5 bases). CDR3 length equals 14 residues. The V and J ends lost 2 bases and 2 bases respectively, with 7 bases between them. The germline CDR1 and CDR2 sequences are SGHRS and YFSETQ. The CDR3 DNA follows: TGCGCCAGCAGCTTCCGGACTAACACCGGGGAGCTGTTTTTT. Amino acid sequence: CASSFRTNTGELFF.

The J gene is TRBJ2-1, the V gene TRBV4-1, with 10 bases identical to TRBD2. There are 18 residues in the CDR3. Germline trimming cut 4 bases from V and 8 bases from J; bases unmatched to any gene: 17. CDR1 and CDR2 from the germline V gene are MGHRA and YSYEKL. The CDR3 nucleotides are TGCGCCAGCAGCCGAGAAAGGGGGCTAGCGGGAGTAGCCGATGAGCAGTTCTTC. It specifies CASSRERGLAGVADEQFF.

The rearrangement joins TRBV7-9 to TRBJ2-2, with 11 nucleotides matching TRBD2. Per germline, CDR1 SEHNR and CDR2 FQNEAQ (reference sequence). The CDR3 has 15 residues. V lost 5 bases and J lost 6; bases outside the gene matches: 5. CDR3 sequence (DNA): TGTGCCAGCAGCAGACTAGCGGGGCGGGCCGGGGAGCTGTTTTTT. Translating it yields CASSRLAGRAGELFF.

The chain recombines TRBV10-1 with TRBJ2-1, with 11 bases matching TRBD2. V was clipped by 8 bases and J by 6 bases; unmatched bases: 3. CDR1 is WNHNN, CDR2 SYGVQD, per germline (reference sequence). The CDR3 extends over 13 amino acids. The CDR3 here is CASSTSGINEQFF. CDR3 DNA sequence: TGCGCCAGCTCGACTAGCGGGATCAATGAGCAGTTCTTC.

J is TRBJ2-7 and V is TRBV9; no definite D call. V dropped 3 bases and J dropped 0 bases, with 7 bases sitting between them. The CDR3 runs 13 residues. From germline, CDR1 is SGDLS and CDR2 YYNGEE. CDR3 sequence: CASSGYSSYEQYF. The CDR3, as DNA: TGTGCCAGCAGCGGCTATTCCTCCTACGAGCAGTACTTC.

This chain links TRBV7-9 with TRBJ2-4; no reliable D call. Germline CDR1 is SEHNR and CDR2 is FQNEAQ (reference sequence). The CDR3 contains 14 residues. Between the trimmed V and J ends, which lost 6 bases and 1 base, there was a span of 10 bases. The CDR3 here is CASSRDLAKNIQYF. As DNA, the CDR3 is TGTGCCAGCAGTCGCGACTTGGCCAAAAACATTCAGTACTTC. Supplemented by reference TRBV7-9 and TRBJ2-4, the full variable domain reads DTGVSQNPRHKITKRGQNVTFRCDPISEHNRLYWYRQTLGQGPEFLTYFQNEAQLEKSRLLSDRFSAERPKGSFSTLEIQRTEQGDSAMYLCASSRDLAKNIQYFGAGTRLSVL.

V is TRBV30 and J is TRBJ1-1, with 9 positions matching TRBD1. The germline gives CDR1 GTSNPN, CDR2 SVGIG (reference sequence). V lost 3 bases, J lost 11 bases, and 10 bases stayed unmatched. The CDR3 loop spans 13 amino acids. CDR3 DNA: TGTGCCTGGAGGGGAGACAGGGGGGCTGTTGCTTTCTTT. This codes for CAWRGDRGAVAFF. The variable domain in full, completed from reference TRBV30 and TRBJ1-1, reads SQTIHQWPATLVQPVGSPLSLECTVEGTSNPNLYWYRQAAGRGLQLLFYSVGIGQISSEVPQNLSASRPQDRQFILSSKKLLLSDSGFYLCAWRGDRGAVAFFGQGTRLTVV.

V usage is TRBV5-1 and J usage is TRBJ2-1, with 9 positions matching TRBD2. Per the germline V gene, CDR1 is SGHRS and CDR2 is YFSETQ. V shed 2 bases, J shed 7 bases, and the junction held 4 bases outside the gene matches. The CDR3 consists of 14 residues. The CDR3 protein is CASSFLAGANEQFF. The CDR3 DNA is TGCGCCAGCAGCTTTTTAGCGGGAGCTAATGAGCAGTTCTTC.

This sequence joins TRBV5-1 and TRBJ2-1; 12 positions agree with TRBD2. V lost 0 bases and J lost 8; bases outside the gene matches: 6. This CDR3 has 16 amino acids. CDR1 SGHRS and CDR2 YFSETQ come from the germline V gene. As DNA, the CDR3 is TGCGCCAGCAGCTTGGGCACTAGCGGGAGGAGGCATGAGCAGTTCTTC. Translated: CASSLGTSGRRHEQFF. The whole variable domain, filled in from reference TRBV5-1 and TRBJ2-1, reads KAGVTQTPRYLIKTRGQQVTLSCSPISGHRSVSWYQQTPGQGLQFLFEYFSETQRNKGNFPGRFSGRQFSNSRSEMNVSTLELGDSALYLCASSLGTSGRRHEQFFGPGTRLTVL.

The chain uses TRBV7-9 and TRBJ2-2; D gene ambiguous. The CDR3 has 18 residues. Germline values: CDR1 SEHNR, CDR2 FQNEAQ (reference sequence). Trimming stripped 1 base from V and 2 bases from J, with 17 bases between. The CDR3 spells CASSLVSRPSINTGELFF. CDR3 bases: TGTGCCAGCAGCTTAGTTTCCAGGCCCTCTATAAACACCGGGGAGCTGTTTTTT.

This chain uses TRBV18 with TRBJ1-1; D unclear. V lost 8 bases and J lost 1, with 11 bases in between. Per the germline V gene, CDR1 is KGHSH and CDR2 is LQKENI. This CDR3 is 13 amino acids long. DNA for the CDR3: TGTGCCAGCCGGGGAAAGTCGAACACTGAAGCTTTCTTT. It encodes CASRGKSNTEAFF.